These 30 T cell receptor beta chains share one sample of origin, sequenced in a study of CD8 T cells in ankylosing spondylitis. Each CDR3 protein is one row after TCRdb ran MiXCR on the 5' RACE reads. This sample carries approximately 210,000 distinct CDR3 sequences, around 13% of them seen once, and the ten largest clones take 16%. Sequenced: blood, either unsorted or a sorted T cell fraction (not recorded which). The receptors were sampled from a male donor with ankylosing spondylitis or in good health (not recorded which).

The V call is TRBV20-1, the J call TRBJ2-7; 7 nucleotides match TRBD2. The V gene end was trimmed by 0 bases and the J gene end by 0 bases; junction bases not matched to a gene: 5. Germline V gene sequence: CDR1 DFQATT, CDR2 SNEGSKA (reference sequence). The length of the CDR3 is 15 residues. Written as DNA, the CDR3 is TGCAGTGCTAGAGATCGGGACTACCGCTCCTACGAGCAGTACTTC. Amino acid sequence: CSARDRDYRSYEQYF.

V and J are TRBV10-1 and TRBJ2-7; no firm D call. Germline assignment: CDR1 WNHNN and CDR2 SYGVQD (reference sequence). The CDR3 runs to 15 residues. The germline V and J ends were trimmed by 3 bases and 6 bases, with 18 bases remaining between them. The CDR3 nucleotides are TGCGCCAGCAGTGAAAATCGACGACTTTCTGGCGAGCAGTACTTC. It translates to CASSENRRLSGEQYF.

In its sample, this clonotype was seen a few times. The chain carries TRBV12-3 or TRBV12-4 and TRBJ2-5; no reliable D call. This CDR3 has 12 residues. The V gene lost 6 bases and the J gene lost 6 bases, with 11 bases spanning the gap. The DNA for the CDR3 is TGTGCCAGCAGCCCCGTCGTAAAGACCCAGTACTTC. Its protein product is CASSPVVKTQYF.

J is TRBJ2-7 and V is TRBV14; D gene uncertain. This CDR3 is 14 amino acids long. V lost 5 bases, J lost 2 bases, and 13 bases lay in between. Germline lookup yields CDR1 SGHDN and CDR2 FVKESK. CDR3 in DNA: TGTGCCAGCAGCACTCGACGCGAAGCCTACGAGCAGTACTTC. As protein: CASSTRREAYEQYF.

This clonotype was detected many times. The junction does not match germline at one end; this may be a read error. The chain is built from TRBV5-1 and TRBJ1-1; D uncertain. The CDR3 covers 13 residues. Germline V gene data show CDR1 as SGHRS and CDR2 as YFSETQ. In nucleotides, the CDR3 is TGTGCCAGCAGTTTACCAGGAAACACTGAAGCTTTCTTT. Protein product: CASSLPGNTEAFF.

This clonotype was picked up many times. This rearrangement joins TRBV11-1 to TRBJ2-4; D remains unclear. The CDR3 contains 18 residues. The V end lost 5 bases, the J end lost 1 base, and 21 bases lay between the germline ends. CDR1 SGHAT and CDR2 FQDESV come from the germline V gene (reference sequence). In DNA form, the CDR3 reads TGTGCCAGCAGCGCAACATTTGACCCCCAGGTGGCCAAAAACATTCAGTACTTC. This sequence encodes CASSATFDPQVAKNIQYF.

In its sample, this clonotype was seen many times. V gene TRBV5-1 combines with J gene TRBJ2-7; maybe TRBD2 (6 bases). The ends were cut back, 2 bases at V and 3 bases at J, with 9 bases in the middle. The CDR3 extends over 13 amino acids. Germline CDR1 SGHRS, CDR2 YFSETQ. The CDR3 DNA reads as TGCGCCAGCAGCTTTGGACTATTCTACGAGCAGTACTTC. This translates into CASSFGLFYEQYF. Complete variable domain (other parts from reference TRBV5-1 and TRBJ2-7): KAGVTQTPRYLIKTRGQQVTLSCSPISGHRSVSWYQQTPGQGLQFLFEYFSETQRNKGNFPGRFSGRQFSNSRSEMNVSTLELGDSALYLCASSFGLFYEQYFGPGTRLTVT.

This clonotype turned up a few times. The chain recombines TRBV6-5 with TRBJ1-1, with D hard to call. In germline, CDR1 is MNHEY, CDR2 SVGAGI. The ends were cut back, 0 bases at V and 4 bases at J, with 9 bases in the middle. The CDR3 loop spans 14 amino acids. CDR3 bases: TGTGCCAGCAGTTACTCGAACCGGGGCACTGAAGCTTTCTTT. This gives the protein CASSYSNRGTEAFF.

The chain couples TRBV27 to TRBJ2-1, with D possibly matching TRBD1 (5 bases). Germline V gene lookup returns CDR1 MNHEY and CDR2 SMNVEV (reference sequence). The V gene lost 2 bases and the J gene lost 5 bases, with 10 bases spanning the gap. The CDR3 is 14 amino acids. The CDR3 reads CASSLTAGNNEQFF. CDR3 nucleotide sequence: TGTGCCAGCAGTTTAACGGCAGGGAACAATGAGCAGTTCTTC.

The chain combines TRBV2 with TRBJ2-7; 8 positions match TRBD1. CDR1 is SNHLY and CDR2 is FYNNEI in the germline V gene. CDR3 size: 15 residues. V dropped 1 base and J dropped 4; count of bases not matched to a gene: 6. For the CDR3, the DNA is TGTGCCAGCAGTGAAGTCGGGACAGGAAGGTACGAGCAGTACTTC. Translation: CASSEVGTGRYEQYF.

This clonotype occurred many times. The CDR3 spells CASSQEPGTGFYGYTF. The DNA of the CDR3 is TGTGCCAGCAGCCAAGAACCGGGGACAGGATTCTATGGCTACACCTTC. The rearrangement joins TRBV3-1 to TRBJ1-2; the match to TRBD1 covers 8 bases. This CDR3 has 16 residues. In germline, CDR1 is LGHDT, CDR2 YNNKEL (reference sequence). V trimming: 0 bases; J trimming: 4 bases; junction bases outside the gene matches: 7.

This clonotype was seen ten or more times. The rearrangement joins TRBV4-1 to TRBJ1-1; maybe TRBD1 (5 bases). Between the trimmed V and J ends, which lost 4 bases and 5 bases, there was a span of 14 bases. This CDR3 is 14 amino acids long. Germline CDR1 MGHRA, CDR2 YSYEKL. CDR3 nucleotides: TGCGCCAGCAGCCCCGGGCGGGGGAGGACTGAAGCTTTCTTT. Its translation: CASSPGRGRTEAFF.

This sequence joins TRBV19 and TRBJ2-3; D is unresolved. V was shortened by 1 base and J by 3 bases, with 5 bases between the two germline ends. Germline values: CDR1 LNHDA, CDR2 SQIVND (reference sequence). The CDR3 consists of 13 residues. The CDR3 DNA reads as TGTGCCAGTAGTATAGCATCGACAGATACGCAGTATTTT. Translated, it gives CASSIASTDTQYF.

This clonotype was observed a handful of times. The gene calls are TRBV5-8 and TRBJ2-4; no definite D call. Trimming removed 1 base at V and 6 bases at J, with 14 bases between. The length of the CDR3 is 15 residues. Germline-derived CDR1 and CDR2 are SGHTS and YDEGEE. CDR3 protein: CASSLLLKGLNIQYF. The CDR3 nucleotides are TGTGCCAGCAGCTTGTTATTAAAAGGGTTAAACATTCAGTACTTC.

This clonotype showed up just a few times. The rearrangement links TRBV6-2 or TRBV6-3 to TRBJ2-2, with a possible D match to TRBD1 (6 bases). Germline V gene lookup returns CDR1 MNHEY and CDR2 SVGEGT. With 7 bases removed from V and 2 bases from J, the gap between germline ends came to 14 bases. CDR3 length: 15 amino acids. The CDR3 DNA follows: TGTGCCAGCATCCCGACAGGTCTAAACACCGGGGAGCTGTTTTTT. This translates into CASIPTGLNTGELFF.

This clonotype was detected ten times or more. The chain recombines TRBV20-1 with TRBJ2-1; 8 bases fit TRBD2. The CDR3 extends over 13 amino acids. The germline gives CDR1 DFQATT, CDR2 SNEGSKA (reference sequence). V dropped 0 bases and J dropped 6; count of bases not matched to a gene: 1. The CDR3: CSARDLAGNEQFF. In DNA form, the CDR3 reads TGCAGTGCTAGAGATCTAGCGGGCAATGAGCAGTTCTTC.

The gene calls are TRBV7-9 and TRBJ2-1; no clear D. Per the germline V gene, CDR1 is SEHNR and CDR2 is FQNEAQ (reference sequence). Trimming left V 3 bases short and J 0 bases short, with 12 bases between. This CDR3 has 16 amino acids. CDR3 loop: CASSLPDFSSYNEQFF. CDR3 bases: TGTGCCAGCAGCTTGCCTGACTTCAGCTCCTACAATGAGCAGTTCTTC.

The V call is TRBV14, the J call TRBJ1-2, with unresolved D. Trimming stripped 2 bases from V and 2 bases from J, with 12 bases between. This CDR3 has 15 residues. The V gene's germline CDR1 is SGHDN and CDR2 FVKESK. For the CDR3, the DNA is TGTGCCAGCAGCCAAAACCAAGCGAGCAACTATGGCTACACCTTC. Translating gives CASSQNQASNYGYTF.

The chain carries TRBV3-1 and TRBJ2-7; 10 bases are a match to TRBD1. This CDR3 region has 16 residues. With 1 base clipped from V and 3 bases from J, the junction kept 6 bases outside the gene matches. Looked up from germline, CDR1 is LGHDT and CDR2 is YNNKEL (reference sequence). CDR3 loop: CASSQAAGTGDYEQYF. CDR3 sequence (DNA): TGTGCCAGCAGCCAAGCCGCCGGGACAGGGGACTACGAGCAGTACTTC.

This clonotype was detected a few times. The CDR3 coding sequence is TGTGCCAGCAACCCACAGGGGTACAATGAGCAGTTCTTC. It encodes CASNPQGYNEQFF. The chain joins TRBV6-2 or TRBV6-3 to TRBJ2-1; 7 bases match TRBD1. The CDR3 loop spans 13 amino acids. The ends lost 7 bases at V and 4 bases at J; junction bases unmatched: 4. Per germline, CDR1 MNHEY and CDR2 SVGEGT.

This clonotype was observed at least ten times. This rearrangement joins TRBV4-1 to TRBJ1-5; 9 nucleotides align to TRBD1. This CDR3 spans 15 amino acids. CDR1 and CDR2 from the germline V gene are MGHRA and YSYEKL. Trimming cost V 1 base and J 3 bases; bases outside gene matches: 1. The CDR3 DNA sequence: TGCGCCAGCAGCCAAGGGACAGGGGCCAATCAGCCCCAGCATTTT. It specifies CASSQGTGANQPQHF.

The chain uses TRBV5-1 and TRBJ2-1; 8 nucleotides line up with TRBD2. With V trimmed by 5 bases and J by 5 bases, 9 bases remained unmatched. Germline-derived CDR1 and CDR2 are SGHRS and YFSETQ. CDR3 size: 15 residues. CDR3 sequence reads: CASSLARGADNEQFF. The CDR3, as DNA: TGCGCCAGCAGTCTCGCGCGGGGGGCCGACAATGAGCAGTTCTTC. Variable domain in full (rest from reference TRBV5-1 and TRBJ2-1): KAGVTQTPRYLIKTRGQQVTLSCSPISGHRSVSWYQQTPGQGLQFLFEYFSETQRNKGNFPGRFSGRQFSNSRSEMNVSTLELGDSALYLCASSLARGADNEQFFGPGTRLTVL.

This clonotype was seen only a few times. The rearrangement links TRBV9 to TRBJ2-5; possible D gene TRBD2, 6 bases. The V end lost 0 bases, the J end lost 5 bases, and 11 bases lay between the germline ends. CDR1 is SGDLS, CDR2 YYNGEE, per germline. The CDR3 consists of 14 residues. CDR3 in amino acids: CASSVGGGMETQYF. CDR3 coding DNA: TGTGCCAGCAGCGTAGGTGGAGGGATGGAGACCCAGTACTTC.

This clonotype was counted between two and nine times. This rearrangement joins TRBV20-1 to TRBJ2-1; 7 positions match TRBD2. The CDR3 extends over 18 amino acids. CDR1 is DFQATT and CDR2 is SNEGSKA in the germline V gene (reference sequence). Trimming cost V 1 base and J 0 bases; bases outside gene matches: 12. The CDR3 region is CSARALAGALSSYNEQFF. The CDR3 region has the DNA TGCAGTGCTAGAGCGCTGGCGGGAGCCCTTAGCTCCTACAATGAGCAGTTCTTC.

This sequence joins TRBV4-1 and TRBJ1-1; the match to TRBD1 covers 8 bases. Germline V gene lookup returns CDR1 MGHRA and CDR2 YSYEKL. V lost 6 bases and J lost 4; bases outside the gene matches: 7. This CDR3 region has 14 residues. The CDR3 DNA reads TGCGCCAGCAGTCTCGACAGGGGAACCACTGAAGCTTTCTTT. This gives the protein CASSLDRGTTEAFF.

This clonotype was found a few times. The J gene is TRBJ2-7, the V gene TRBV13; the D gene is possibly TRBD1 (6 bases). The CDR3 is made up of 13 amino acids. The germline V gene encodes CDR1 PRHDT and CDR2 FYEKMQ (reference sequence). Trimming cost V 5 bases and J 11 bases, with 19 bases left between them. CDR3 nucleotides: TGTGCCAGCAGCCCTCGGGACACGACGAGGGAGTACTTC. Translation gives CASSPRDTTREYF.

The chain links TRBV5-1 to TRBJ2-7; D gene uncertain. V shed 5 bases and J shed 4 bases, with 13 bases lying between them. Germline CDR1 is SGHRS and CDR2 is YFSETQ. The CDR3 totals 13 residues. CDR3 region: CASRRPGMYEQYF. CDR3 DNA: TGCGCCAGCAGGAGACCTGGTATGTACGAGCAGTACTTC.

This rearrangement joins TRBV27 to TRBJ2-7; a weak D match, TRBD1 (6 bases). V lost 3 bases, J lost 3 bases, and 30 bases lay in between. Germline-derived CDR1 and CDR2 are MNHEY and SMNVEV (reference sequence). This CDR3 spans 20 amino acids. The CDR3 coding sequence is TGTGCCAGCAGTTTGATGGGGCCCCGTTATCTGACAGGAAACAACTACGAGCAGTACTTC. Residues: CASSLMGPRYLTGNNYEQYF.

V usage is TRBV12-3 or TRBV12-4 and J usage is TRBJ2-1, with D tentatively TRBD2 (7 bases). The CDR3 extends over 14 amino acids. Trimming pared 5 bases from V and 3 bases from J, leaving 11 bases between. The CDR3 DNA is TGTGCCAGCAGTAGCGGGACACACTACAATGAGCAGTTCTTC. Translating gives CASSSGTHYNEQFF.

This clonotype was seen only a few times. This chain uses TRBV9 with TRBJ2-7; TRBD2 is a possible D gene (5 bases). The CDR3 has 14 amino acids. The germline V and J ends were trimmed by 0 bases and 3 bases, with 10 bases remaining between them. CDR1 is SGDLS and CDR2 is YYNGEE in the germline V gene. CDR3 in DNA: TGTGCCAGCAGCGTAGCCGGGGATCACTACGAGCAGTACTTC. This sequence encodes CASSVAGDHYEQYF.